This T cell receptor (beta chain) was identified in a study of shared T cell receptors in the human thymus. Here immunoSEQ multiplex PCR was the method, and the copy in TCRdb shows in-frame clones only, minus some. The sample has over 65,000 clones, over 90% seen once. CDR1 is SGHRS and CDR2 is YFSETQ in the germline V gene. The CDR3 is made up of 19 amino acids. V shed 4 bases and J 8 bases; nucleotides not matched to a gene: 17. The sequenced sample was thymocytes. The receptor was derived from a human donor. The V gene is TRBV5-1, the J gene TRBJ2-3; 15 bases are a match to TRBD2. CDR3 in amino acids: CASSGTSGGPGLWFGTQYF. In DNA form, the CDR3 reads TGCGCCAGCAGCGGGACTAGCGGGGGGCCGGGTCTATGGTTTGGTACGCAGTATTTT.